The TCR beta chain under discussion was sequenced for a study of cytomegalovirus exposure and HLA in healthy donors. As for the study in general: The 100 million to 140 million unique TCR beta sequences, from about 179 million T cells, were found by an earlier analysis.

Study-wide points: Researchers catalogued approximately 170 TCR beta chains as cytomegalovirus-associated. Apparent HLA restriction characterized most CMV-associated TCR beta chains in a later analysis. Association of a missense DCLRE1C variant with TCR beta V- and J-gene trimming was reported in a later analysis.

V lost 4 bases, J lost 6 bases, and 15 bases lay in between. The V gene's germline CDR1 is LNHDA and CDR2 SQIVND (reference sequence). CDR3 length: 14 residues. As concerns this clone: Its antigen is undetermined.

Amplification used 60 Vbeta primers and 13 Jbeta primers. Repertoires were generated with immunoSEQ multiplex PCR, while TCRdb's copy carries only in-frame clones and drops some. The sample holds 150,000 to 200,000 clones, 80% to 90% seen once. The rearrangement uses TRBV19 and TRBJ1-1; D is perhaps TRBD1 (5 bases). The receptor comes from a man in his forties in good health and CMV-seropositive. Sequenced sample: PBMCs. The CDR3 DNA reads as TGTGCCAGTAGTAATGGCAGGGTAATAGCTGAAGCTTTCTTT. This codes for CASSNGRVIAEAFF.